The next 28 T cell receptor beta chains were all read from a single sample in a study of T cells after yellow fever vaccination. TCRdb redid the calling of the 5' RACE reads with MiXCR, one entry per CDR3 protein. The sample carries about 310,000 distinct CDR3 sequences, 3.6% recorded once. Sequencing used PBMCs, obtained on the day of the yellow fever booster vaccination. These receptors all come from a young man who received the YFV17D yellow fever vaccine.

This clonotype appeared many times. The chain has TRBV29-1 and TRBJ2-3; a possible D gene is TRBD1 (5 bases). Trimming took 4 bases from V and 2 from J, leaving 10 bases between them. Germline V gene lookup returns CDR1 SQVTM and CDR2 ANQGSEA. The CDR3 extends over 13 amino acids. CDR3 in DNA: TGCAGCGTTGCAGGGTCTGTCACAGATACGCAGTATTTT. Protein sequence: CSVAGSVTDTQYF.

This clonotype was found many times. The chain is built from TRBV12-3 or TRBV12-4 and TRBJ1-1; D unclear. V lost 7 bases, J lost 5 bases, and 20 bases lay in between. The CDR3 runs to 15 residues. DNA for the CDR3: TGTGCCAGCACTCCGGGCCAAGGTTTGGGGACTGAAGCTTTCTTT. It encodes CASTPGQGLGTEAFF.

This sequence joins TRBV9 and TRBJ2-6, with 7 positions matching TRBD1. This CDR3 has 15 residues. Looked up from germline, CDR1 is SGDLS and CDR2 is YYNGEE. Trimming took 3 bases from V and 2 from J; bases not matched to a gene: 2. CDR3 sequence reads: CASSEGAAGANVLTF. The DNA for the CDR3 is TGTGCCAGCAGCGAGGGGGCGGCTGGGGCCAACGTCCTGACTTTC.

This rearrangement joins TRBV5-1 to TRBJ2-1; either TRBD1 or TRBD2 may fit D (6 bases each). The CDR3 consists of 14 residues. The germline V gene encodes CDR1 SGHRS and CDR2 YFSETQ. V dropped 7 bases and J dropped 4 bases, with 15 bases sitting between them. The CDR3 loop is CASAPGATYNEQFF. CDR3 DNA sequence: TGCGCCAGCGCGCCGGGGGCGACTTACAATGAGCAGTTCTTC.

Ten or more counts support this clonotype. DNA for the CDR3: TGCAGCGTCCAAGGGGACAGGGGATACAATGAGCAGTTCTTC. Encoded protein: CSVQGDRGYNEQFF. This sequence joins TRBV29-1 and TRBJ2-1; 10 nucleotides line up with TRBD1. This CDR3 contains 14 residues. V gave up 6 bases and J gave up 4 bases; unmatched junction bases: 6. The germline V gene has CDR1 SQVTM and CDR2 ANQGSEA.

The rearrangement links TRBV1 to TRBJ2-7; TRBD2, as called in the table, went unchecked against the DNA. TRBV1 counts as a pseudogene. This CDR3 region has 15 residues. CDR3 protein: CTSSFTIAGEYEQYF. CDR3 DNA sequence: TGCACCAGCAGCTTCACTATAGCGGGGGAATACGAGCAGTACTTC.

The chain uses TRBV5-6 and TRBJ2-2; D uncertain. Trimming shortened V by 2 bases and J by 11 bases, and 13 bases separated the two germline ends. Germline assignment: CDR1 SGHDT and CDR2 YYEEEE. The CDR3 contains 13 residues. The CDR3 DNA reads as TGTGCCAGCAGCTTATCGGCGATAGGAGAGCTGTTTTTT. This encodes CASSLSAIGELFF.

V and J are TRBV2 and TRBJ2-5; D is possibly TRBD1 or TRBD2 (5 bases each). Trimming cost V 5 bases and J 1 base, with 8 bases left between them. The length of the CDR3 is 13 residues. In germline, CDR1 is SNHLY, CDR2 FYNNEI. CDR3 DNA: TGTGCCAGCAGTTACGGGGCCCAAGAGACCCAGTACTTC. Protein: CASSYGAQETQYF.

This clonotype has at least ten counts. V usage is TRBV12-3 or TRBV12-4 and J usage is TRBJ1-1; 9 bases match TRBD1. V was clipped by 5 bases and J by 1 base; unmatched bases: 11. This CDR3 has 17 amino acids. CDR3 DNA: TGTGCCAGCAGTCGACCACGACAGGGGGTCGGGAACACTGAAGCTTTCTTT. It specifies CASSRPRQGVGNTEAFF.

This clonotype was detected a few times. The V call is TRBV18, the J call TRBJ2-5; D is ambiguous. Trimming removed 0 bases at V and 2 bases at J, with 7 bases between. The CDR3 has 14 residues. Germline loops: CDR1 KGHSH, CDR2 LQKENI. The CDR3 DNA reads TGTGCCAGCTCACCACCCGGCACACAAGAGACCCAGTACTTC. Protein sequence: CASSPPGTQETQYF.

A few counts support this clonotype. The V gene is TRBV30, the J gene TRBJ2-5; weak D call: TRBD2 (6 bases). CDR3 length equals 13 residues. With 3 bases removed from V and 4 bases from J, the gap between germline ends came to 12 bases. Germline-derived CDR1 and CDR2 are GTSNPN and SVGIG (reference sequence). The CDR3 protein is CAWRFGGLETQYF. CDR3 coding DNA: TGTGCCTGGAGATTCGGGGGTTTAGAGACCCAGTACTTC.

There are a few counts of this clonotype. The CDR3 region is CSASVRQGVQPQHF. In DNA, the CDR3 is TGCAGTGCTAGTGTACGACAGGGGGTTCAGCCCCAGCATTTT. V and J are TRBV20-1 and TRBJ1-5, with TRBD1 matching over 9 bases. The junction had 6 bases not matched to a gene; V was cut back by 3 bases and J by 6 bases. This CDR3 region has 14 residues. The germline V gene encodes CDR1 DFQATT and CDR2 SNEGSKA (reference sequence).

This clonotype was recorded at least ten times. The V call is TRBV5-1, the J call TRBJ2-5; D unclear. CDR3 length equals 14 residues. The ends were cut back, 9 bases at V and 4 bases at J, with 19 bases in the middle. CDR1 and CDR2 from the germline V gene are SGHRS and YFSETQ. CDR3 in amino acids: CATKPGPTGETQYF. CDR3 sequence (DNA): TGCGCCACCAAACCAGGACCGACCGGAGAGACCCAGTACTTC.

In its sample, this clonotype was seen a few times. V is TRBV12-3 or TRBV12-4 and J is TRBJ1-5, with 8 bases fitting TRBD1. V shed 6 bases, J shed 5 bases, and the junction held 6 bases outside the gene matches. The CDR3 consists of 14 residues. In nucleotides, the CDR3 is TGTGCCAGCAGCCGGACAGGGTTTGATCAGCCCCAGCATTTT. Its protein is CASSRTGFDQPQHF.

The chain recombines TRBV4-3 with TRBJ2-7; the D call may be TRBD1 or TRBD2 (6 bases each). Trimming took off 1 base at V and 3 bases at J, with 10 bases between the two ends. Per germline, CDR1 LGHNA and CDR2 YSLEER. The CDR3 consists of 14 residues. The CDR3 is CASSQGRGDYEQYF. The CDR3 DNA is TGCGCCAGCAGCCAAGGAAGGGGGGACTACGAGCAGTACTTC.

The V and J genes are TRBV20-1 and TRBJ2-3, with 7 bases fitting TRBD1. Unmatched junction bases numbered 9, after V lost 5 bases and J lost 4 bases. The CDR3 extends over 14 amino acids. Germline values: CDR1 DFQATT, CDR2 SNEGSKA (reference sequence). The CDR3 DNA reads TGCAGTGCTCCGAGACAGGGTCGTTCAGATACGCAGTATTTT. It encodes CSAPRQGRSDTQYF.

This clonotype was counted at least ten times. This rearrangement joins TRBV7-2 to TRBJ1-4, with 8 nucleotides matching TRBD1. The CDR3 runs 14 residues. The trim removed 5 bases at V and 8 bases at J, leaving 7 bases unmatched. Germline CDR1 SGHTA, CDR2 FQGNSA. The CDR3 is CASSQWQGAEKLFF. In nucleotides, the CDR3 is TGTGCCAGCAGCCAATGGCAGGGGGCCGAAAAACTGTTTTTT.

The chain joins TRBV7-9 to TRBJ1-1; unclear D gene. Germline values: CDR1 SEHNR, CDR2 FQNEAQ (reference sequence). The V end was cut by 5 bases, the J end by 1 base, with 11 bases between. The CDR3 is made up of 14 amino acids. The DNA for the CDR3 is TGTGCCAGCAGCCCCACGAACACGAACACTGAAGCTTTCTTT. Amino acid sequence: CASSPTNTNTEAFF.

This clonotype was found many times. CDR3 in DNA: TGCGCCAGCAGCTCGGGGCCGGAACCCTCCTACGAGCAGTACTTC. It translates to CASSSGPEPSYEQYF. This chain links TRBV5-1 with TRBJ2-7; D may match TRBD1 or TRBD2 (5 bases each). Germline assignment: CDR1 SGHRS and CDR2 YFSETQ. CDR3 length: 15 amino acids. Trimming stripped 3 bases from V and 0 bases from J, with 13 bases between.

The sample holds many counts of this clonotype. The rearrangement links TRBV4-1 to TRBJ1-2; 7 bases match TRBD1. The length of the CDR3 is 13 residues. Germline V gives CDR1 MGHRA, CDR2 YSYEKL. Trimming took 3 bases from V and 8 from J; bases not matched to a gene: 6. In DNA form, the CDR3 reads TGCGCCAGCAGCCAGACAGGGACCGAGGGCTACACCTTC. The encoded protein is CASSQTGTEGYTF.

V and J are TRBV28 and TRBJ1-2, with a possible D match to TRBD1 (5 bases). Germline-derived CDR1 and CDR2 are MDHEN and SYDVKM. The CDR3 is made up of 14 amino acids. V was cut by 7 bases and J by 4 bases, with 16 bases left in between. This chain's CDR3 is CASTLGDGGYGYTF. The DNA of the CDR3 is TGTGCCAGCACCCTGGGGGACGGGGGCTATGGCTACACCTTC.

This clonotype was recorded a few times. V is TRBV29-1 and J is TRBJ2-7; D ambiguous. V dropped 7 bases and J dropped 5 bases, with 15 bases sitting between them. The CDR3 consists of 12 residues. In germline, CDR1 is SQVTM, CDR2 ANQGSEA. The CDR3 coding sequence is TGCAGCGCGGCAAATACCCTTAACGAGCAGTACGTC. It encodes CSAANTLNEQYV.

This clonotype was detected many times. The rearrangement links TRBV7-3 to TRBJ2-2; maybe TRBD2 (6 bases). The CDR3 length is 15 residues. Germline V gene data show CDR1 as SGHTA and CDR2 as FQGTGA. The germline V and J ends were trimmed by 6 bases and 3 bases, with 14 bases remaining between them. In DNA, the CDR3 is TGTGCCAGCAGGACGGGACTCCTACACACCGGGGAGCTGTTTTTT. This gives the protein CASRTGLLHTGELFF.

The chain uses TRBV7-6 and TRBJ2-1; 9 positions agree with TRBD1. Germline CDR1 SGHVS, CDR2 FNYEAQ. Germline trimming cut 1 base from V and 6 bases from J; bases unmatched to any gene: 1. The CDR3 sequence is 14 residues long. The CDR3 sequence is CASSLDRGRNEQFF. The DNA for the CDR3 is TGTGCCAGCAGCTTAGACAGGGGGCGCAATGAGCAGTTCTTC.

This clonotype has ten or more counts. The CDR3 is CASSTVWGYEQYV. CDR3 in DNA: TGTGCCAGTAGTACGGTTTGGGGGTACGAGCAGTACGTC. V is TRBV19 and J is TRBJ2-7; D tentatively fits TRBD1 or TRBD2 (5 bases each). This CDR3 comprises 13 residues. V lost 4 bases, J lost 4 bases, and 11 bases lay in between. Germline V gene sequence: CDR1 LNHDA, CDR2 SQIVND (reference sequence).

This clonotype came up many times. The V call is TRBV6-2 or TRBV6-3, the J call TRBJ2-1; perhaps TRBD2 as D (5 bases). The CDR3 sequence is 10 residues long. Germline V gives CDR1 MNHEY, CDR2 SVGEGT. Trimming left V 6 bases short and J 11 bases short, with 8 bases between. CDR3 bases: TGTGCCAGCAGGGGAGCCCAGCAGTTCTTC. It is translated as CASRGAQQFF.

There are many counts of this clonotype. The rearrangement links TRBV7-2 to TRBJ2-2, with D unclear. V lost 1 base and J lost 16, with 22 bases in between. This CDR3 region has 15 residues. The germline V gene encodes CDR1 SGHTA and CDR2 FQGNSA. Here the CDR3 reads CASSLVGGPSVTAFF. The CDR3 coding sequence is TGTGCCAGCAGCTTAGTGGGCGGACCGTCCGTGACTGCGTTTTTT.

V is TRBV7-6 and J is TRBJ1-5; D gene unclear. This CDR3 is 16 amino acids long. Germline values: CDR1 SGHVS, CDR2 FNYEAQ. V shed 1 base and J shed 3 bases, with 13 bases lying between them. CDR3 amino acids: CASSLELTEYNQPQHF. The CDR3 DNA sequence: TGTGCCAGCAGCTTAGAACTTACGGAGTACAATCAGCCCCAGCATTTT.